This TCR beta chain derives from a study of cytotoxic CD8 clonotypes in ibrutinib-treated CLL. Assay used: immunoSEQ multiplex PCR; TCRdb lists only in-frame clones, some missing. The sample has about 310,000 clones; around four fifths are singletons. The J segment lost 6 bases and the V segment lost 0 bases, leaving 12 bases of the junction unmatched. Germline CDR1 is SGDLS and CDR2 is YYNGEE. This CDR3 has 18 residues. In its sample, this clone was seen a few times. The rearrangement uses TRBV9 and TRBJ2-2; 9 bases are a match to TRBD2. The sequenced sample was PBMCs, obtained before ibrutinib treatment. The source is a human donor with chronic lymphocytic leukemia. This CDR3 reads CASSVGLAGRVSAGELFF. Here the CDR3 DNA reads TGTGCCAGCAGCGTAGGTCTAGCGGGACGGGTGTCTGCCGGGGAGCTGTTTTTT.